This TCR beta chain is from a study of blood T cell repertoires in COVID-19. Overall study: Whether acute or convalescent, the COVID-19 samples came from the United States, Italy and Spain.

Here immunoSEQ multiplex PCR was the method, and the copy in TCRdb shows in-frame clones only, minus some. The table lists 80,000 to 95,000 clones, roughly nine tenths of them singletons. Germline CDR1 LNHDA, CDR2 SQIVND (reference sequence). The CDR3 runs to 15 residues. V was pared by 6 bases and J by 0 bases, with 4 bases of the junction left unmatched. This rearrangement joins TRBV19 to TRBJ2-1; 8 bases line up with TRBD1. Sequencing was carried out using peripheral blood. The origin of this receptor is a woman aged 45-65 years with active or convalescent COVID-19. CDR3 nucleotides: TGTGCCAGTAGCCAAACAGGGGGCTCCTACAATGAGCAGTTCTTC. Amino acids: CASSQTGGSYNEQFF.